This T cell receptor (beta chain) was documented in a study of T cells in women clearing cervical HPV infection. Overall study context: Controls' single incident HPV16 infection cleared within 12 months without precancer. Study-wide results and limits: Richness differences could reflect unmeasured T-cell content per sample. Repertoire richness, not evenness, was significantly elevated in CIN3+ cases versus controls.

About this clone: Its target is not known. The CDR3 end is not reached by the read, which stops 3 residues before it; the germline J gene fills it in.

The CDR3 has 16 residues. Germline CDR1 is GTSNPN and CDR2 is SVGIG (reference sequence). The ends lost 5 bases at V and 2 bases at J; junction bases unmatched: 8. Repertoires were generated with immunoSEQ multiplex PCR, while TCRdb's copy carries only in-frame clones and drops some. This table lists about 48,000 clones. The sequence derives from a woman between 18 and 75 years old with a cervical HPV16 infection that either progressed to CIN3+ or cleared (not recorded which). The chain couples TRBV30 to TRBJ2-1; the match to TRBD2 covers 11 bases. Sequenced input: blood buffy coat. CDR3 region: CAWVGIAGGPYNEQFF. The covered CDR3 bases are TGTGCCTGGGTTGGCATAGCGGGGGGGCCCTACAATGAG.